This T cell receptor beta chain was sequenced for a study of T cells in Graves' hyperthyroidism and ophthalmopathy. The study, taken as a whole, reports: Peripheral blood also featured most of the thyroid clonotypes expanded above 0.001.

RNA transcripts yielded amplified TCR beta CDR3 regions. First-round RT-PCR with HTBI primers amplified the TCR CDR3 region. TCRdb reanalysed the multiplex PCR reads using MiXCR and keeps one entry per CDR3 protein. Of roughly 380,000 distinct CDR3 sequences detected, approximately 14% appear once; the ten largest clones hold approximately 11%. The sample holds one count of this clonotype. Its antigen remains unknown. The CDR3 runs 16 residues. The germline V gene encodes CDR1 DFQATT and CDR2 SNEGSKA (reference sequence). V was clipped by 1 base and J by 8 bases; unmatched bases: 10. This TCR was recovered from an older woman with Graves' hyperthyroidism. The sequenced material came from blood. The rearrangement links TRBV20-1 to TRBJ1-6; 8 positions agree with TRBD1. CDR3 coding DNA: TGCAGTGCTAGAGCTTGGGAACAGGGGGGTTATTCACCCCTCCACTTT. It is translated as CSARAWEQGGYSPLHF.